The 23 T cell receptor beta chains listed next were all sequenced from one sample in a study of Tregs in tolerant kidney transplant recipients. Profiled with immunoSEQ multiplex PCR; TCRdb holds only in-frame clones, not every one. The sample records roughly 10,000 clones, about 90% being singletons. Antigens for these TCRs are unknown. The sample in question was Tregs from blood cultured with allogeneic cells, obtained before the transplant. These receptors came from a human patient who received a combined kidney and bone marrow transplant.

The chain links TRBV6-6 to TRBJ1-5; D may be TRBD1 (5 bases). Germline V lookup: CDR1 MNHNY, CDR2 SVGAGI (reference sequence). V was cut by 2 bases and J by 6 bases, with 8 bases left in between. This CDR3 comprises 13 residues. CDR3 sequence: CASSYMGVQPQHF. DNA of the CDR3: TGTGCCAGCAGTTACATGGGGGTTCAGCCCCAGCATTTT.

The chain links TRBV5-5 to TRBJ1-2; no clear D. V lost 3 bases and J 6 bases, leaving 15 bases between the germline ends. CDR3 length: 14 residues. The germline V gene has CDR1 SGHKS and CDR2 YYEKEE (reference sequence). This CDR3 is CASSSGSMKNGYTF. The CDR3 bases are TGTGCCAGCAGCTCAGGTTCAATGAAAAATGGCTACACCTTC.

The J gene is TRBJ2-1, the V gene TRBV18, with D unresolved. The CDR3 has 15 amino acids. Germline V gives CDR1 KGHSH, CDR2 LQKENI. Trimming took off 0 bases at V and 0 bases at J, with 6 bases between the two ends. CDR3 nucleotide sequence: TGTGCCAGCTCACCACCGTCGAGCTCCTACAATGAGCAGTTCTTC. As protein: CASSPPSSSYNEQFF. Combining the CDR3 with reference TRBV18 and TRBJ2-1 gives the whole variable domain NAGVMQNPRHLVRRRGQEARLRCSPMKGHSHVYWYRQLPEEGLKFMVYLQKENIIDESGMPKERFSAEFPKEGPSILRIQQVVRGDSAAYFCASSPPSSSYNEQFFGPGTRLTVL.

The J gene is TRBJ1-2, the V gene TRBV21-1; the table assigns TRBD1, which was not confirmed against the DNA. TRBV21-1 is a known pseudogene. This CDR3 has 12 amino acids. CDR3 DNA: TGTGCCAGCAGGGGACAGGGCGTACGCTACACCTTC. Protein: CASRGQGVRYTF.

The J gene is TRBJ1-1, the V gene TRBV7-8; D ambiguous. Germline values: CDR1 SGHVS, CDR2 FQNEAQ. The CDR3 is 14 residues long. V lost 5 bases and J 5 bases, leaving 15 bases between the germline ends. CDR3 bases: TGTGCCAGCAGCCCCTTTCCTTGGGCAACTGAAGCTTTCTTT. As protein: CASSPFPWATEAFF.

This clone was counted a single time. The J gene is TRBJ2-6, the V gene TRBV13; D is uncertain. The germline gives CDR1 PRHDT, CDR2 FYEKMQ (reference sequence). V was cut by 6 bases and J by 5 bases, with 23 bases left in between. There are 18 residues in the CDR3. The CDR3 region has the DNA TGTGCCAGCAGTCGATTGCAGCTGAGTACAAGTCGGGCCAACGTCCTGACTTTC. Translated, it gives CASSRLQLSTSRANVLTF.

This clone is a singleton in its sample. The gene calls are TRBV19 and TRBJ2-4; 11 nucleotides agree with TRBD2. V gave up 3 bases and J gave up 8 bases; unmatched junction bases: 18. Germline CDR1 is LNHDA and CDR2 is SQIVND (reference sequence). The CDR3 runs to 19 residues. The CDR3 is CASSIGLAGLAGVRHIQYF. The CDR3 coding sequence is TGTGCCAGTAGTATCGGACTAGCGGGTCTCGCTGGGGTGAGGCACATTCAGTACTTC.

The V call is TRBV7-8, the J call TRBJ2-3; D gene unclear. This CDR3 is 13 amino acids long. The germline CDR1 and CDR2 sequences are SGHVS and FQNEAQ. Trimming took 2 bases from V and 0 from J, leaving 3 bases between them. CDR3 protein: CASSLPSTDTQYF. The DNA for the CDR3 is TGTGCCAGCAGCTTACCTAGCACAGATACGCAGTATTTT. Drawing the rest from reference TRBV7-8 and TRBJ2-3, the complete variable domain is GAGVSQSPRYKVAKRGQDVALRCDPISGHVSLFWYQQALGQGPEFLTYFQNEAQLDKSGLPSDRFFAERPEGSVSTLKIQRTQQEDSAVYLCASSLPSTDTQYFGPGTRLTVL.

The chain is built from TRBV9 and TRBJ2-6, with TRBD2 as a possible D gene (5 bases). This CDR3 contains 16 residues. CDR1 and CDR2 from the germline V gene are SGDLS and YYNGEE. Trimming stripped 3 bases from V and 0 bases from J, with 10 bases between. The CDR3, as DNA: TGTGCCAGCAGCGACACCGGGGTCTCTGGGGCCAACGTCCTGACTTTC. It translates to CASSDTGVSGANVLTF.

This clone was recorded only once. The rearrangement links TRBV19 to TRBJ2-5; D gene unclear. The length of the CDR3 is 12 residues. Germline values: CDR1 LNHDA, CDR2 SQIVND (reference sequence). Trimming left V 3 bases short and J 3 bases short, with 5 bases between. This CDR3 reads CASSIPKETQYF. The CDR3 region has the DNA TGTGCCAGTAGTATCCCGAAAGAGACCCAGTACTTC.

J is TRBJ1-5 and V is TRBV19, with D maybe TRBD1 (5 bases). The CDR3 is 15 amino acids. From germline, CDR1 is LNHDA and CDR2 SQIVND (reference sequence). Trimming removed 1 base at V and 6 bases at J, with 13 bases between. Here the CDR3 reads CASSIVGWGSQPQHF. CDR3 bases: TGTGCCAGTAGTATAGTGGGGTGGGGGAGTCAGCCCCAGCATTTT.

This chain links TRBV5-7 with TRBJ2-3; D not certain. TRBV5-7 is identified as an open reading frame with a role that is uncertain. This CDR3 is built from 15 residues. The V end was cut by 6 bases, the J end by 1 base, with 15 bases between. For the CDR3, the DNA is TGTGCCAGCAACAAAAAGGGCGATCGCACAGATACGCAGTATTTT. Protein: CASNKKGDRTDTQYF.

This rearrangement joins TRBV7-3 to TRBJ2-1, with TRBD2 matching 12 bases. V was clipped by 5 bases and J by 0 bases; unmatched bases: 2. Germline CDR1 reads SGHTA; CDR2 reads FQGTGA. The CDR3 extends over 16 amino acids. CDR3 residues: CASSKTSGSSYNEQFF. The CDR3 region has the DNA TGTGCCAGCAGCAAGACTAGCGGGAGCTCCTACAATGAGCAGTTCTTC.

The genes are TRBV19 and TRBJ2-3; possibly TRBD2 for D (5 bases). CDR3 length: 13 amino acids. With 10 bases removed from V and 4 bases from J, the gap between germline ends came to 15 bases. Germline-derived CDR1 and CDR2 are LNHDA and SQIVND (reference sequence). CDR3 nucleotide sequence: TGTGCCACCCGTCTAGCCGGAGCAGATACGCAGTATTTT. It specifies CATRLAGADTQYF.

This chain joins TRBV7-9 and TRBJ2-3; D remains ambiguous. CDR3 length equals 16 residues. CDR1 is SEHNR and CDR2 is FQNEAQ in the germline V gene (reference sequence). Trimming removed 5 bases from V and 5 bases from J, with 20 bases in between. The CDR3 region is CASSPLARTTQDTQYF. CDR3 sequence (DNA): TGTGCCAGCAGCCCCCTCGCGAGGACGACCCAAGATACGCAGTATTTT.

This clone was seen a single time. V usage is TRBV18 and J usage is TRBJ2-1; 10 bases are shared with TRBD2. J gave up 4 bases and V 5 bases, and 5 bases lay outside the gene matches. In germline, CDR1 is KGHSH, CDR2 LQKENI. This CDR3 contains 15 residues. CDR3 nucleotide sequence: TGTGCCAGCTCAGATCTAGCGGGAGCTTACAATGAGCAGTTCTTC. Protein product: CASSDLAGAYNEQFF.

This clone has only one observation. J is TRBJ1-3 and V is TRBV5-1, with D uncertain. V gave up 0 bases and J gave up 0 bases, with 10 bases separating them. There are 16 residues in the CDR3. The germline CDR1 and CDR2 sequences are SGHRS and YFSETQ. The CDR3 nucleotides read TGCGCCAGCAGCTTGGGCAGCCCTACCTCTGGAAACACCATATATTTT. This encodes CASSLGSPTSGNTIYF. The variable domain in full, with the rest retrieved from reference TRBV5-1 and TRBJ1-3, is KAGVTQTPRYLIKTRGQQVTLSCSPISGHRSVSWYQQTPGQGLQFLFEYFSETQRNKGNFPGRFSGRQFSNSRSEMNVSTLELGDSALYLCASSLGSPTSGNTIYFGEGSWLTVV.

This clone was seen a few times. The rearrangement joins TRBV27 to TRBJ2-3; no firm D call. CDR1 and CDR2 (germline): MNHEY, SMNVEV (reference sequence). Trimming stripped 0 bases from V and 4 bases from J, with 5 bases between. The CDR3 covers 13 residues. The CDR3 DNA follows: TGTGCCAGCAGTTTATCAGTGGCAGATACGCAGTATTTT. The encoded protein is CASSLSVADTQYF.

The chain has TRBV7-9 and TRBJ1-2, with a tentative D call TRBD1 (5 bases). From germline, CDR1 is SEHNR and CDR2 FQNEAQ (reference sequence). The CDR3 is 14 residues long. V lost 5 bases and J 1 base, leaving 11 bases between the germline ends. The CDR3 loop is CASSPTGLNYGYTF. CDR3 coding DNA: TGTGCCAGCAGCCCGACGGGACTTAACTATGGCTACACCTTC.

The chain carries TRBV7-9 and TRBJ2-5; 10 bases are shared with TRBD2. With the DNA end fitting TRBJ2-7 better, the J assignment may be wrong. The CDR3 spans 14 residues. CDR1 and CDR2 from the germline V gene are SEHNR and FQNEAQ (reference sequence). The DNA for the CDR3 is TGTGCCAGCAGCTTTTTCCTAGCGGGAGACGAGCAGTACTTC. Its translation is CASSFFLAGDEQYF.

The chain employs TRBV5-8 and TRBJ2-1; 7 positions agree with TRBD2. CDR3 length equals 16 residues. J gave up 5 bases and V 2 bases, and 10 bases lay outside the gene matches. Germline V CDR1 and CDR2: SGHTS, YDEGEE. The CDR3 nucleotides are TGTGCCAGCAGCTTCTTAGGACTAGGCCAACACAATGAGCAGTTCTTC. It yields the protein CASSFLGLGQHNEQFF.

This chain joins TRBV11-3 and TRBJ2-5; D remains unclear. The V end was cut by 1 base, the J end by 7 bases, with 10 bases between. CDR1 and CDR2 from the germline V gene are SGHNT and YENEEA. The CDR3 loop spans 13 amino acids. CDR3 DNA sequence: TGTGCCAGCAGCTTAGGACGGCACGGGACCCAGTACTTC. This gives the protein CASSLGRHGTQYF. The complete variable domain, with remaining parts taken from reference TRBV11-3 and TRBJ2-5, reads EAGVVQSPRYKIIEKKQPVAFWCNPISGHNTLYWYLQNLGQGPELLIRYENEEAVDDSQLPKDRFSAERLKGVDSTLKIQPAELGDSAVYLCASSLGRHGTQYFGPGTRLLVL.

CDR3 in amino acids: CAWSVSERRTQYF. CDR3 sequence (DNA): TGTGCCTGGAGTGTATCGGAGCGAAGGACCCAGTACTTC. The chain joins TRBV30 to TRBJ2-5; the D is unclear. The CDR3 runs 13 residues. Germline V gene lookup returns CDR1 GTSNPN and CDR2 SVGIG (reference sequence). V lost 0 bases to trimming and J lost 7 bases, with 12 bases between them.